One and the same sample provided the 3 T cell receptor beta chains below, sequenced in a study of regulatory T cells in long-lasting Graves disease. TCR beta libraries were built with iRepertoire HTBI primers and Arm-PCR of CDR3 regions. One entry per CDR3 protein results from TCRdb running MiXCR on the multiplex PCR reads. Of fewer than 400,000 distinct CDR3 sequences in the sample, around 20% were seen once. Noted time point: persistent/refractory GD, antithyroid drugs over 5 years with positive TRAb. Extracted RNA from PBMCs served as the source of the TCR library. The sequenced sample was peripheral blood mononuclear cells (PBMCs), obtained when the disease was refractory, from a patient treated with antithyroid drugs. These receptors originate from a female donor with Graves disease.

The chain links TRBV6-5 to TRBJ1-5; D is undetermined. V was shortened by 0 bases and J by 4 bases, with 7 bases between the two germline ends. The CDR3 has 14 amino acids. Germline V gene lookup returns CDR1 MNHEY and CDR2 SVGAGI. The CDR3 is CASSYSTTNQPQHF. DNA for the CDR3: TGTGCCAGCAGTTACTCGACTACAAATCAGCCCCAGCATTTT.

The chain carries TRBV6-1 and TRBJ1-1; maybe TRBD1 (6 bases). Germline V gene sequence: CDR1 MNHNS, CDR2 SASEGT. The CDR3 runs to 13 residues. V lost 6 bases, J lost 4 bases, and 12 bases lay in between. DNA of the CDR3: TGTGCCAGCAGGGACAGTTGGACCACTGAAGCTTTCTTT. Protein: CASRDSWTTEAFF.

This clonotype was seen only a few times. The chain uses TRBV27 and TRBJ2-2; D perhaps matches TRBD1 (5 bases). V was shortened by 6 bases and J by 5 bases, with 7 bases between the two germline ends. The CDR3 is 12 amino acids. From germline, CDR1 is MNHEY and CDR2 SMNVEV (reference sequence). The CDR3 sequence is CASRGVTGELFF. CDR3 DNA: TGTGCCAGCAGAGGGGTAACCGGGGAGCTGTTTTTT.